The 5 T cell receptor beta chains below all came from one sample that was sequenced in a study of T-cell reconstitution after alpha-beta-depleted transplantation in children. Unique molecular identifiers were incorporated when the TCRbeta library was constructed. In TCRdb, the PCR reads were re-called with MiXCR into one record per CDR3 protein. The repertoire holds 150,000 to 200,000 distinct CDR3 sequences, with 11% as singletons. The input for sequencing was PBMCs, taken before TCRalphabeta/CD19-depleted stem cell transplant. The receptors stem from a boy aged 2 to 10 with acute myeloid leukemia, due to receive a stem cell transplant.

The V and J genes are TRBV2 and TRBJ1-5; TRBD1 is a possible D gene (6 bases). The CDR3 totals 13 residues. Germline CDR1 reads SNHLY; CDR2 reads FYNNEI. V lost 6 bases, J lost 2 bases, and 8 bases lay in between. The CDR3 is CASRQGGNQPQHF. CDR3 nucleotides: TGTGCCAGCAGACAGGGAGGCAATCAGCCCCAGCATTTT.

In this sample, this clonotype turned up many times. The gene calls are TRBV12-3 or TRBV12-4 and TRBJ2-1, with 7 bases aligning to TRBD1. V dropped 5 bases and J dropped 9; count of bases not matched to a gene: 7. CDR3 size: 13 residues. CDR3 residues: CASSQDRDLEQFF. CDR3 in DNA: TGTGCCAGCAGTCAAGACAGGGACCTTGAGCAGTTCTTC.

This clonotype was observed many times. The chain recombines TRBV4-2 with TRBJ1-5; D is unclear. The CDR3 contains 13 residues. Germline values: CDR1 LGHNA, CDR2 YNFKEQ. The V gene lost 5 bases and the J gene lost 5 bases, with 10 bases spanning the gap. CDR3 amino acids: CASSAEVDQPQHF. The CDR3 coding sequence is TGTGCCAGCAGCGCGGAGGTTGATCAGCCCCAGCATTTT.

The table lists this clonotype with many counts. This chain links TRBV7-8 with TRBJ1-1, with a possible D match to TRBD1 (6 bases). Germline V gene lookup returns CDR1 SGHVS and CDR2 FQNEAQ. The CDR3 length is 19 residues. V lost 5 bases and J 2 bases, leaving 27 bases between the germline ends. CDR3 sequence reads: CASSLSFMGQGQFNTEAFF. CDR3 in DNA: TGTGCCAGCAGCCTTAGTTTCATGGGGCAGGGGCAGTTTAACACTGAAGCTTTCTTT.

As regards this clonotype: One end of the junction does not line up with germline, which may come from a read error. The rearrangement links TRBV20-1 to TRBJ2-3; weak D call: TRBD2 (5 bases). The CDR3 is made up of 12 amino acids. Germline V gene lookup returns CDR1 DFQATT and CDR2 SNEGSKA (reference sequence). CDR3 nucleotides: TGCAGTGTTATCGTTTTCGGGGATACGCAGTATTTC. It is translated as CSVIVFGDTQYF.